What follows are 26 T cell receptor beta chains derived from one specimen sequenced in a study of T cells after posttransplantation cyclophosphamide. Profiled with immunoSEQ multiplex PCR; TCRdb holds only in-frame clones, not every one. The data show around 3,300 clones, 84% seen once. Material: CD8+ T cells sorted from bone marrow. The receptor source for this set is an older woman in good health, CMV-negative, and a related stem cell transplant donor.

The chain employs TRBV7-8 and TRBJ2-5, with 10 bases fitting TRBD1. Germline V lookup: CDR1 SGHVS, CDR2 FQNEAQ. The CDR3 is 15 residues long. J gave up 4 bases and V 5 bases, and 7 bases lay outside the gene matches. In DNA form, the CDR3 reads TGTGCCAGCAGCACCGGACAGGGGGGAGGAGAGACCCAGTACTTC. This gives the protein CASSTGQGGGETQYF.

The chain combines TRBV15 with TRBJ2-5; 8 bases align to TRBD2. The CDR3 covers 13 residues. Germline V CDR1 and CDR2: LNHNV, YYDKDF (reference sequence). V lost 8 bases and J lost 0; bases outside the gene matches: 2. This CDR3 reads CATQAGDQETQYF. The DNA for the CDR3 is TGTGCCACCCAAGCGGGGGACCAAGAGACCCAGTACTTC.

The gene calls are TRBV18 and TRBJ2-2; TRBD1 agrees at 7 bases. With 3 bases clipped from V and 1 base from J, the junction kept 17 bases outside the gene matches. The CDR3 sequence is 20 residues long. CDR1 KGHSH and CDR2 LQKENI come from the germline V gene. In DNA form, the CDR3 reads TGTGCCAGCTCACCTGCCGGGACAGTAAATTTGGGTTGGAACACCGGGGAGCTGTTTTTT. Translating gives CASSPAGTVNLGWNTGELFF. Together with reference TRBV18 and TRBJ2-2, the CDR3 gives the full variable domain: NAGVMQNPRHLVRRRGQEARLRCSPMKGHSHVYWYRQLPEEGLKFMVYLQKENIIDESGMPKERFSAEFPKEGPSILRIQQVVRGDSAAYFCASSPAGTVNLGWNTGELFFGEGSRLTVL.

The table lists this clone with a few counts. The CDR3 here is CASSYQTTSSYNEQFF. The CDR3, as DNA: TGTGCCAGCAGCTACCAGACAACTAGCTCCTACAATGAGCAGTTCTTC. This chain links TRBV7-6 with TRBJ2-1; D is perhaps TRBD2 (5 bases). The V end lost 4 bases, the J end lost 0 bases, and 13 bases lay between the germline ends. CDR1 SGHVS and CDR2 FNYEAQ come from the germline V gene. The CDR3 extends over 16 amino acids.

This clone was observed a single time. This sequence joins TRBV7-9 and TRBJ1-6; possibly TRBD1 for D (6 bases). The V end lost 4 bases, the J end lost 6 bases, and 13 bases lay between the germline ends. There are 15 residues in the CDR3. From germline, CDR1 is SEHNR and CDR2 FQNEAQ (reference sequence). CDR3 in amino acids: CASSSTGPGNSPLHF. The CDR3 nucleotides read TGTGCCAGCAGCTCCACAGGGCCTGGTAATTCACCCCTCCACTTT.

The rearrangement joins TRBV29-1 to TRBJ2-7; 7 positions agree with TRBD2. This CDR3 contains 14 residues. Trimming at V came to 8 bases and at J to 6 bases, leaving 16 bases not matched to a gene. Germline values: CDR1 SQVTM, CDR2 ANQGSEA. As DNA, the CDR3 is TGCAGCTTTGTGGAAGTGGGAGGGTTGCGCGAGCAGTACTTC. Protein product: CSFVEVGGLREQYF.

The chain carries TRBV28 and TRBJ1-3; possible D gene TRBD1, 5 bases. The germline V gene has CDR1 MDHEN and CDR2 SYDVKM. The CDR3 has 19 amino acids. V lost 6 bases, J lost 0 bases, and 24 bases lay in between. The CDR3 reads CASRQLLQGSVSSGNTIYF. The CDR3 nucleotides read TGTGCCAGCAGGCAGTTACTCCAGGGTAGTGTCTCCTCTGGAAACACCATATATTTT. Together with reference TRBV28 and TRBJ1-3, the CDR3 gives the full variable domain: DVKVTQSSRYLVKRTGEKVFLECVQDMDHENMFWYRQDPGLGLRLIYFSYDVKMKEKGDIPEGYSVSREKKERFSLILESASTNQTSMYLCASRQLLQGSVSSGNTIYFGEGSWLTVV.

V gene TRBV5-1 combines with J gene TRBJ2-1; 7 bases align to TRBD2. CDR3 length equals 16 residues. Germline trimming cut 6 bases from V and 4 bases from J; bases unmatched to any gene: 13. Germline V gene data show CDR1 as SGHRS and CDR2 as YFSETQ. The CDR3 spells CASTQISGRPYNEQFF. The CDR3 DNA is TGCGCCAGCACCCAGATTAGCGGGCGGCCATACAATGAGCAGTTCTTC.

The rearrangement joins TRBV7-2 to TRBJ2-1; 8 bases map to TRBD2. Per germline, CDR1 SGHTA and CDR2 FQGNSA. V was pared by 4 bases and J by 10 bases, with 6 bases of the junction left unmatched. CDR3 length equals 13 residues. The DNA for the CDR3 is TGTGCCAGCAGCTCGGCGGGGGGTCGAGAGCAGTTCTTC. Translation: CASSSAGGREQFF.

This chain joins TRBV4-2 and TRBJ2-7, with 9 bases that match TRBD1. Germline assignment: CDR1 LGHNA and CDR2 YNFKEQ. This CDR3 comprises 15 residues. V shed 0 bases, J shed 6 bases, and the junction held 6 bases outside the gene matches. The CDR3 region is CASSQDEGTGSEQYF. CDR3 coding DNA: TGTGCCAGCAGCCAAGATGAGGGGACAGGGAGCGAGCAGTACTTC.

This chain links TRBV29-1 with TRBJ2-6, with D maybe TRBD1 (7 bases). V was shortened by 2 bases and J by 0 bases, with 20 bases between the two germline ends. The V gene's germline CDR1 is SQVTM and CDR2 ANQGSEA. The CDR3 is made up of 19 amino acids. CDR3 nucleotide sequence: TGCAGCGTTGAAAGTGCCGTGGGCAGGGGGGTCTCTGGGGCCAACGTCCTGACTTTC. This translates into CSVESAVGRGVSGANVLTF.

This clone was counted a few times. The chain recombines TRBV10-3 with TRBJ1-2; tentatively, D is TRBD1 (5 bases). The germline V and J ends were trimmed by 8 bases and 8 bases, with 15 bases remaining between them. The CDR3 extends over 12 amino acids. In germline, CDR1 is ENHRY, CDR2 SYGVKD. The CDR3 DNA is TGTGCCATCGATGCGGGGGGAAACGGCTACACCTTC. Protein product: CAIDAGGNGYTF.

This clone was picked up one time. The rearrangement uses TRBV5-1 and TRBJ2-1; 11 nucleotides agree with TRBD2. CDR3 length: 18 amino acids. V lost 2 bases, J lost 4 bases, and 11 bases stayed unmatched. The germline V gene encodes CDR1 SGHRS and CDR2 YFSETQ. Here the CDR3 DNA reads TGCGCCAGCAGCTTAACTAGCGGGAGATCCCCTCTTTACAATGAGCAGTTCTTC. Its protein product is CASSLTSGRSPLYNEQFF.

J is TRBJ1-1 and V is TRBV7-6; 7 nucleotides agree with TRBD1. V was clipped by 5 bases and J by 4 bases; unmatched bases: 4. In germline, CDR1 is SGHVS, CDR2 FNYEAQ. This CDR3 has 13 amino acids. The DNA of the CDR3 is TGTGCCAGCAGCGTTGGGACAGTCACTGAAGCTTTCTTT. This encodes CASSVGTVTEAFF.

This chain connects TRBV7-9 to TRBJ1-4; TRBD1 is a possible D gene (5 bases). V was trimmed by 6 bases and J by 2 bases, leaving 10 bases between them. Germline lookup yields CDR1 SEHNR and CDR2 FQNEAQ (reference sequence). The CDR3 runs 14 residues. The CDR3 DNA reads as TGTGCCAGCAGGCAGGAGGGGACTAATGAAAAACTGTTTTTT. Amino acids: CASRQEGTNEKLFF.

The J gene is TRBJ1-1, the V gene TRBV29-1, with unresolved D. V lost 5 bases, J lost 0 bases, and 13 bases lay in between. Germline CDR1 is SQVTM and CDR2 is ANQGSEA. The CDR3 consists of 14 residues. DNA of the CDR3: TGCAGCGTTAAAAAGGACTACTTGAACACTGAAGCTTTCTTT. This sequence encodes CSVKKDYLNTEAFF.

The chain combines TRBV9 with TRBJ1-4; possible D gene TRBD1, 6 bases. This CDR3 contains 16 residues. The V gene lost 0 bases and the J gene lost 7 bases, with 16 bases spanning the gap. CDR1 SGDLS and CDR2 YYNGEE come from the germline V gene. The CDR3 nucleotides are TGTGCCAGCAGCGTAGGGAAAACGGGGGGCGGTGAAAAACTGTTTTTT. Protein: CASSVGKTGGGEKLFF.

J is TRBJ1-1 and V is TRBV4-1; perhaps TRBD1 as D (6 bases). Trimming took 4 bases from V and 1 from J, leaving 16 bases between them. This CDR3 is 16 amino acids long. CDR1 and CDR2 from the germline V gene are MGHRA and YSYEKL. CDR3 nucleotides: TGCGCCAGCAGCCCCCCTTCAGGGGTCGGGAACACTGAAGCTTTCTTT. Amino acid sequence: CASSPPSGVGNTEAFF.

V gene TRBV27 combines with J gene TRBJ1-5; D is unclear. The CDR3 has 15 residues. Trimming cost V 4 bases and J 0 bases, with 10 bases left between them. Germline V gives CDR1 MNHEY, CDR2 SMNVEV (reference sequence). CDR3 in amino acids: CASSYGGSSNQPQHF. CDR3 DNA: TGTGCCAGCAGTTACGGCGGCTCTAGCAATCAGCCCCAGCATTTT.

The chain has TRBV9 and TRBJ1-1, with D possibly TRBD1 on 6 matching bases. Germline CDR1 reads SGDLS; CDR2 reads YYNGEE. Trimming stripped 2 bases from V and 6 bases from J, with 11 bases between. The CDR3 covers 13 residues. CDR3 amino acids: CASSVGQTSEAFF. In DNA, the CDR3 is TGTGCCAGCAGCGTCGGACAGACCTCTGAAGCTTTCTTT.

V usage is TRBV27 and J usage is TRBJ1-6; unclear D gene. V was shortened by 5 bases and J by 7 bases, with 6 bases between the two germline ends. The CDR3 covers 12 residues. Germline V gene data show CDR1 as MNHEY and CDR2 as SMNVEV (reference sequence). CDR3 loop: CASSTGNSPLHF. The CDR3 coding sequence is TGTGCCAGCAGTACCGGGAATTCACCCCTCCACTTT.

The genes are TRBV29-1 and TRBJ2-1; TRBD2 agrees at 7 bases. V lost 0 bases and J lost 6; bases outside the gene matches: 11. There are 16 residues in the CDR3. The V gene's germline CDR1 is SQVTM and CDR2 ANQGSEA. The CDR3 reads CSVEDVGSGYSNEQFF. For the CDR3, the DNA is TGCAGCGTTGAAGATGTCGGTAGCGGGTATAGCAATGAGCAGTTCTTC.

The rearrangement links TRBV7-6 to TRBJ2-3, with TRBD1 as a possible D gene (5 bases). Trimming pared 1 base from V and 2 bases from J, leaving 16 bases between. Per the germline V gene, CDR1 is SGHVS and CDR2 is FNYEAQ. The length of the CDR3 is 17 residues. The CDR3 is CASSLGFEQTDTDTQYF. The CDR3 coding sequence is TGTGCCAGCAGCTTAGGGTTCGAACAGACAGACACAGATACGCAGTATTTT.

This clone was observed a few times. The rearrangement joins TRBV6-6 to TRBJ1-4; no reliable D call. V lost 5 bases and J lost 5, with 3 bases in between. There are 11 residues in the CDR3. Per the germline V gene, CDR1 is MNHNY and CDR2 is SVGAGI (reference sequence). CDR3 sequence: CASSVNEKLFF. CDR3 nucleotide sequence: TGTGCCAGCAGTGTAAATGAAAAACTGTTTTTT.

The CDR3, as DNA: TGTGCCAGCAGCCGCGGGGGGGCAACTGAAGCTTTCTTT. This translates into CASSRGGATEAFF. This rearrangement joins TRBV7-9 to TRBJ1-1, with D possibly matching TRBD1 (6 bases). The V end lost 5 bases, the J end lost 5 bases, and 12 bases lay between the germline ends. This CDR3 spans 13 amino acids. Germline CDR1 and CDR2: SEHNR and FQNEAQ (reference sequence).

V gene TRBV19 combines with J gene TRBJ2-7; possible D gene TRBD2, 6 bases. V was clipped by 6 bases and J by 7 bases, with 25 bases between them. This CDR3 has 16 amino acids. The germline V gene encodes CDR1 LNHDA and CDR2 SQIVND (reference sequence). In nucleotides, the CDR3 is TGTGCCAGTAGCTCCCGGGACTTCGGGTATGAGGGTGAGCAGTACTTC. It yields the protein CASSSRDFGYEGEQYF.